Each of the 20 T cell receptor beta chains below was sequenced from the same sample in a study of T-cell reconstitution after alpha-beta-depleted transplantation in children. Unique molecular identifiers were incorporated when the TCRbeta library was constructed. TCRdb analysed the PCR reads with MiXCR anew, one entry per CDR3 protein. The table lists 480,000 or so distinct CDR3 sequences, roughly 10% of them singletons. The sequenced sample was PBMCs, obtained before TCRalphabeta/CD19-depleted stem cell transplant. The receptors originated from a child aged 2-15 years with inherited bone marrow failure, due to receive a stem cell transplant.

This clonotype showed up many times. The rearrangement uses TRBV5-1 and TRBJ1-1, with D possibly matching TRBD1 (5 bases). Trimming cost V 2 bases and J 5 bases, with 19 bases left between them. CDR3 length: 16 amino acids. Germline V gene lookup returns CDR1 SGHRS and CDR2 YFSETQ. The CDR3 sequence: CASSFQGVELETEAFF. The CDR3 coding sequence is TGCGCCAGCAGCTTCCAAGGGGTAGAGTTAGAGACTGAAGCTTTCTTT.

With respect to this clonotype: A much larger clone lies one base from this, so it may be a read error. CDR3 in amino acids: CASSLQPGLAGGHWTGDLFF. In DNA, the CDR3 is TGCGCCAGCAGCTTGCAACCGGGACTAGCGGGAGGTCATTGGACCGGGGACCTGTTTTTT. The chain links TRBV5-1 to TRBJ2-2; 15 bases fit TRBD2. The CDR3 has 20 amino acids. CDR1 is SGHRS and CDR2 is YFSETQ in the germline V gene. Using reference TRBV5-1 and TRBJ2-2 for the parts outside the CDR3, the full variable domain is KAGVTQTPRYLIKTRGQQVTLSCSPISGHRSVSWYQQTPGQGLQFLFEYFSETQRNKGNFPGRFSGRQFSNSRSEMNVSTLELGDSALYLCASSLQPGLAGGHWTGDLFFGEGSRLTVL.

This clonotype was seen at least ten times. The rearrangement joins TRBV5-1 to TRBJ2-2; 11 bases map to TRBD2. This CDR3 is built from 17 residues. Germline CDR1 and CDR2: SGHRS and YFSETQ. V lost 0 bases, J lost 5 bases, and 6 bases stayed unmatched. The CDR3 sequence: CASSLGPLAGETGELFF. CDR3 bases: TGCGCCAGCAGCTTGGGCCCACTAGCGGGAGAAACCGGGGAGCTGTTTTTT.

The rearrangement links TRBV20-1 to TRBJ2-7; a weak D match, TRBD1 (5 bases). The CDR3 spans 12 residues. CDR1 DFQATT and CDR2 SNEGSKA come from the germline V gene (reference sequence). Deletions cut 5 bases from V and 2 bases from J, with 10 bases between. This chain's CDR3 is CSAAGQPYEQYF. The CDR3 region has the DNA TGCAGTGCTGCCGGACAACCCTACGAGCAGTACTTC.

This clonotype was seen many times. This chain connects TRBV11-2 to TRBJ2-2; 10 nucleotides agree with TRBD1. CDR3 size: 15 residues. The V segment lost 4 bases and the J segment 3 bases; nucleotides outside the gene matches: 2. Germline CDR1 reads SGHAT; CDR2 reads FQNNGV. As DNA, the CDR3 is TGTGCCAGCAGCTCGGGGACAGGGGACACCGGGGAGCTGTTTTTT. Residues: CASSSGTGDTGELFF.

Remarks on this clonotype: A read error may explain this, as a much larger clone is one base away. The J gene is TRBJ2-4, the V gene TRBV6-5, with D unresolved. Trimming took 9 bases from V and 7 from J, leaving 10 bases between them. This CDR3 spans 11 amino acids. Germline CDR1 MNHEY, CDR2 SVGAGI. The CDR3 reads CASSDGNIQYF. The CDR3 DNA is TGTGCCAGTTCTGATGGGAACATTCAGTACTTC.

This clonotype was picked up a small number of times. V and J are TRBV4-3 and TRBJ1-2, with D hard to call. V was trimmed by 2 bases and J by 6 bases, leaving 25 bases between them. Per germline, CDR1 LGHNA and CDR2 YSLEER. There are 18 residues in the CDR3. CDR3: CASSQILLPGPLPHGYTF. The CDR3 coding sequence is TGCGCCAGCAGCCAAATCCTCCTACCTGGCCCCCTGCCCCATGGCTACACCTTC.

This clonotype was recorded at least ten times. The gene calls are TRBV4-3 and TRBJ2-2, with 7 positions matching TRBD1. This CDR3 comprises 16 residues. Germline trimming cut 0 bases from V and 4 bases from J; bases unmatched to any gene: 5. Germline loops: CDR1 LGHNA, CDR2 YSLEER. CDR3 in DNA: TGCGCCAGCAGCCAAGATGGGACAGCATCCACCGGGGAGCTGTTTTTT. This codes for CASSQDGTASTGELFF.

This clonotype was picked up many times. The rearrangement uses TRBV28 and TRBJ1-1; a weak D match, TRBD1 (5 bases). CDR1 and CDR2 (germline): MDHEN, SYDVKM. Deletions cut 3 bases from V and 3 bases from J, with 17 bases between. The CDR3 totals 16 residues. The CDR3 region has the DNA TGTGCCAGCAGTTTGTCGTGGTGGGGGGGGGACACTGAAGCTTTCTTT. This sequence encodes CASSLSWWGGDTEAFF. Together with reference TRBV28 and TRBJ1-1, the CDR3 gives the full variable domain: DVKVTQSSRYLVKRTGEKVFLECVQDMDHENMFWYRQDPGLGLRLIYFSYDVKMKEKGDIPEGYSVSREKKERFSLILESASTNQTSMYLCASSLSWWGGDTEAFFGQGTRLTVV.

This clonotype was recorded at least ten times. V usage is TRBV12-3 or TRBV12-4 and J usage is TRBJ1-1, with unresolved D. Trimming stripped 6 bases from V and 4 bases from J, with 18 bases between. The CDR3 loop spans 15 amino acids. CDR3 region: CASSRPRAEGTEAFF. CDR3 bases: TGTGCCAGCAGCCGCCCGAGGGCGGAGGGCACTGAAGCTTTCTTT.

The CDR3 DNA sequence: TGCAGCGTTGAAACGGTCTCGGGGGTGAACACCGGGGAGCTGTTTTTT. Translation: CSVETVSGVNTGELFF. The V call is TRBV29-1, the J call TRBJ2-2; tentative D call: TRBD2 (6 bases). This CDR3 has 16 amino acids. CDR1 and CDR2 (germline): SQVTM, ANQGSEA. Trimming took 2 bases from V and 1 from J, leaving 14 bases between them.

A remark on this clonotype: A much larger clone lies a single base off, so this may be a read error. This chain joins TRBV27 and TRBJ2-7; 7 positions agree with TRBD1. The CDR3 is 15 amino acids. Per germline, CDR1 MNHEY and CDR2 SMNVEV (reference sequence). The V gene end was trimmed by 6 bases and the J gene end by 0 bases; junction bases not matched to a gene: 8. The CDR3 bases are TGTGCCAGCAGCCTAGCCAGGGGGATCTCCTACGAGCAGTACTTC. Its protein is CASSLARGISYEQYF.

This clonotype was seen many times. V usage is TRBV7-4 and J usage is TRBJ2-7; unclear D gene. This CDR3 is built from 14 residues. V dropped 4 bases and J dropped 5 bases, with 15 bases sitting between them. Per germline, CDR1 SGHVT and CDR2 SQSDAQ. CDR3 DNA: TGTGCCAGCAGCTGGGGATCGAACCACCACGAGCAGTACTTC. Encoded protein: CASSWGSNHHEQYF.

The sample holds a few counts of this clonotype. This chain joins TRBV6-1 and TRBJ2-7; the D gene could be TRBD1 or TRBD2 (5 bases each). CDR1 is MNHNS, CDR2 SASEGT, per germline. The CDR3 consists of 14 residues. V lost 7 bases, J lost 3 bases, and 16 bases lay in between. The CDR3 nucleotides are TGTGCCAGCATTGACCGGGACGGCATCTACGAGCAGTACTTC. Its protein product is CASIDRDGIYEQYF.

The J gene is TRBJ1-2, the V gene TRBV4-1; the match to TRBD1 covers 7 bases. The germline V gene has CDR1 MGHRA and CDR2 YSYEKL. The CDR3 loop spans 13 amino acids. J lost 7 bases, V lost 4 bases, and 6 bases had no gene match. The CDR3 nucleotides are TGCGCCAGCAGCCTAGGTACAGGGGTTGGCTACACCTTC. The encoded protein is CASSLGTGVGYTF.

This clonotype was seen many times. The J gene is TRBJ2-5, the V gene TRBV18; D might be TRBD2 (5 bases). The CDR3 runs to 13 residues. Per the germline V gene, CDR1 is KGHSH and CDR2 is LQKENI. Trimming pared 2 bases from V and 4 bases from J, leaving 8 bases between. The CDR3, as DNA: TGTGCCAGCTCACCAGGAGGCCTAGAGACCCAGTACTTC. Protein: CASSPGGLETQYF.

This clonotype came up many times. This sequence joins TRBV20-1 and TRBJ2-7, with D uncertain. The CDR3 runs 10 residues. V was trimmed by 2 bases and J by 4 bases, leaving 3 bases between them. Germline V CDR1 and CDR2: DFQATT, SNEGSKA (reference sequence). CDR3 in amino acids: CSARQYEQYF. CDR3 in DNA: TGCAGTGCTAGACAATACGAGCAGTACTTC.

A few counts support this clonotype. The V call is TRBV11-2, the J call TRBJ2-3; D not resolved. CDR1 is SGHAT and CDR2 is FQNNGV in the germline V gene. Trimming cost V 4 bases and J 5 bases, with 10 bases left between them. The CDR3 sequence is 13 residues long. For the CDR3, the DNA is TGTGCCAGCAGCTACGTCAGGCGAGATACGCAGTATTTT. Translated: CASSYVRRDTQYF.

This chain links TRBV12-3 or TRBV12-4 with TRBJ1-2, with 12 bases fitting TRBD1. The ends lost 10 bases at V and 4 bases at J; junction bases unmatched: 22. The CDR3 consists of 19 residues. The CDR3 DNA reads as TGTGCCATCTGTTTTAGAACCGGGACAGGGGGCGAGTATACCTATGGCTACACCTTC. The encoded protein is CAICFRTGTGGEYTYGYTF.

This clonotype has ten or more counts. The chain joins TRBV3-1 to TRBJ2-3, with 13 nucleotides matching TRBD2. From germline, CDR1 is LGHDT and CDR2 YNNKEL (reference sequence). Losses at the gene ends were 0 bases for V and 6 bases for J; bases not matched to a gene: 9. This CDR3 comprises 18 residues. The CDR3 coding sequence is TGTGCCAGCAGCCAAGATTCCCGGACTAGCGGGGGAGTGGATACGCAGTATTTT. This codes for CASSQDSRTSGGVDTQYF.